These T cell receptor beta chains were read from a single sample in a study of shared clonotypes between healthy human individuals. Measured with immunoSEQ multiplex PCR; TCRdb has only the in-frame clones, and not every one. The sample consists of hundreds of thousands of clones, about 74% of them appearing once. Source material: PBMCs. Receptor source: a woman in her thirties or forties in good health. Some clones in this sample may be carry-over from other donors' samples. The CDR3 runs from the conserved cysteine through the conserved F or W. D genes are given only for firm matches. Expanded clones get a size class; other rows say once, few or many, or leave the size out.

>.|.|TRBJ2-6|TRBV25-1
TGTGCCAGCAGTGAGGGCGACTCTGGGGCCAACGTCCTGACTTTC
CASSEGDSGANVLTF
>.|TRBD1|TRBJ2-3|TRBV7-3
TGTGCCAGCAGCTACAGGCCAGGGGGCGCAGATACGCAGTATTTT
CASSYRPGGADTQYF
>.|TRBD1|TRBJ1-2|TRBV6-1
TGTGCCAGCAGTGAATTACGGACAGGGAAAGGCTACACCTTC
CASSELRTGKGYTF
>.|.|TRBJ1-4|TRBV4-3
TGCGCCAGCAGCCTTAACAGGGCGGCTAATGAAAAACTGTTTTTT
CASSLNRAANEKLFF
>many|.|TRBJ1-2|TRBV7-3
TGTGCCAGCAGCTCCGTTCCGGGGGATTTTGATGGCTACACCTTC
CASSSVPGDFDGYTF
>.|.|TRBJ1-1|TRBV4-2
TGTGCCAGCAGGCCCATTCTGGCGCGGCAGAACACTGAAGCTTTCTTT
CASRPILARQNTEAFF
>.|TRBD1|TRBJ2-7|TRBV28
TGTGCCAGCAGTTCGACCGGGACAGGGGTCTCCTACGAGCAGTACTTC
CASSSTGTGVSYEQYF
>.|.|TRBJ2-3|TRBV7-2
TGTGCCAGCAGCCACTTGAGGCCCTCCAGCACAGATACGCAGTATTTT
CASSHLRPSSTDTQYF
>.|TRBD2|TRBJ2-1|TRBV7-3
TGTGCCAGCAGCACTAGCGGTGCCAATGAGCAGTTCTTC
CASSTSGANEQFF
>.|.|TRBJ1-3|TRBV30
TGTGCCTGGACAACAGCAAGAATGGGTTTAAGCTCTGGAAACACCATATATTTT
CAWTTARMGLSSGNTIYF
>many|TRBD1|TRBJ1-2|TRBV28
TGTGCCAGCAGACCCCCCGCAGGACAGGGTAGCGGCTACACCTTC
CASRPPAGQGSGYTF
>.|.|TRBJ1-3|TRBV25-1
TGTGCCAGCAGTGAATCCCGCACTCTCTCTGGAAACACCATATATTTT
CASSESRTLSGNTIYF
>.|.|TRBJ1-4|TRBV7-8
TGTGCCAGCAGCTTAGGTCTGCAATCTAATGAAAAACTGTTTTTT
CASSLGLQSNEKLFF
>.|TRBD1|TRBJ2-7|TRBV29-1
TGCAGCGTTTCGGACAGGGGAGACTACGAGCAGTACTTC
CSVSDRGDYEQYF
>.|.|TRBJ1-2|TRBV5-6
TGTGCCAGCAGCCTTGAACAAGAGACCCCGGGCTACACCTTC
CASSLEQETPGYTF
>.|.|TRBJ2-2|TRBV7-2
TGTGCCAGCACCCCGATCAGGGTGGGCAGGGGGGACACCGGGGAGCTGTTTTTT
CASTPIRVGRGDTGELFF
>.|.|TRBJ1-2|TRBV5-6
TGTGCCAGCAGCTCTTCGCCCAGTTCAGGTGGCTACACCTTC
CASSSSPSSGGYTF
>.|.|TRBJ1-1|TRBV28
TGTGCCAGCAGTGGGCAGGGCACTGAAGCTTTCTTT
CASSGQGTEAFF
>.|.|TRBJ2-5|TRBV5-1
TGCGCCAGCAGCCTTGGGGGCCCTCCAGAGACCCAGTACTTC
CASSLGGPPETQYF
>.|.|TRBJ2-2|TRBV27
TGTGCCAGCAGACAGGGTTCGGTTTCCACCGGGGAGCTGTTTTTT
CASRQGSVSTGELFF
>.|.|TRBJ2-1|TRBV6-1
TGTGCCAGCAGAGCCTCTAGAGACGGACAACAGTTCTTC
CASRASRDGQQFF
>once|TRBD2|TRBJ2-5|TRBV10-3
TGTGCCATCAGAGGACGGGGGGGGGAGACCCAGTACTTC
CAIRGRGGETQYF
>.|.|TRBJ1-3|TRBV6-6
TGTGCCAGCAGCCCGAGGGCTGGAAACACCATATATTTT
CASSPRAGNTIYF
>.|TRBD2|TRBJ2-7|TRBV2
TGTGCCAGCAGTGAACCCAGCGGGAGCTACGAGCAGTACTTC
CASSEPSGSYEQYF
>few|.|TRBJ1-5|TRBV6-6
TGTGCCAGCAGTACCCAGGGGTTGAATCAGCCCCAGCATTTT
CASSTQGLNQPQHF
>.|.|TRBJ1-2|TRBV19
TGTGCCAGTAGTCCCGACGGGGACTATGGCTACACCTTC
CASSPDGDYGYTF
>.|.|TRBJ2-7|TRBV11-2
TGTGCCAGCAGCCCCACAGGGACCTACGAGCAGTACTTC
CASSPTGTYEQYF
>.|TRBD1|TRBJ2-7|TRBV28
TGTGCCAGCAGTCCTCCGGGACAGGGGGGATCTTGGGGGCAGTACTTC
CASSPPGQGGSWGQYF
>.|.|TRBJ1-2|TRBV14
TGTGCCAGCAGCCAACCCACCGGGACGAGCTACACCTTC
CASSQPTGTSYTF
>.|TRBD2|TRBJ2-5|TRBV4-2
TGTGCCAGCGGAACCGGGACTAGCGGGAGGGCCCAAGAGACCCAGTACTTC
CASGTGTSGRAQETQYF
>.|TRBD2|TRBJ2-7|TRBV10-2
TGCGCCAGCAGGGGTGGAATAGCGGGGGGGACCTACGAGCAGTACTTC
CASRGGIAGGTYEQYF
>.|.|TRBJ2-3|TRBV13
TGTGCCAGCAGCTTAGCCGCCATTGGTCCAGATACGCAGTATTTT
CASSLAAIGPDTQYF
>.|.|TRBJ2-7|TRBV7-9
TGTGCCAGCAGCTTACAGAGCCTACGAGGGCAGTACTTC
CASSLQSLRGQYF
>.|.|TRBJ2-1|TRBV9
TGTGCCAGCAGCGTAGAATTCAGGGGTTATTACAATGAGCAGTTCTTC
CASSVEFRGYYNEQFF
>.|TRBD1|TRBJ2-6|TRBV7-8
TGTGCCAGCATCGAGACAGGGAACTCTGGGGCCAACGTCCTGACTTTC
CASIETGNSGANVLTF
>few|TRBD1|TRBJ2-5|TRBV10-3
TGTGCCATCAGTGACTCGACAGGGCGGCTAACCCAGTACTTC
CAISDSTGRLTQYF
>.|.|TRBJ1-2|TRBV14
TGTGCCAGCAGCCAAGATCTTGTCGGCACCCCGACGGACTATGGCTACACCTTC
CASSQDLVGTPTDYGYTF
>.|TRBD1|TRBJ2-1|TRBV7-2
TGTGCCAGCAGCTTTGGACAGGGGTCCTACAATGAGCAGTTCTTC
CASSFGQGSYNEQFF
>many|TRBD1|TRBJ2-1|TRBV27
TGTGCCAGCAGTTTAGGACAGGGCATTGGTGAGCAGTTCTTC
CASSLGQGIGEQFF
>.|TRBD2|TRBJ2-1|TRBV28
TGTGCCAGCAGTTCGGGACTAGCGGGAGAGCTAGGGAATGAGCAGTTCTTC
CASSSGLAGELGNEQFF
>.|TRBD2|TRBJ2-7|TRBV28
TGTGCCAGCAGTCCTCCAGCGGGAGTAATAAGCTACGAGCAGTACTTC
CASSPPAGVISYEQYF
>.|.|TRBJ2-3|TRBV28
TGTGCCAGCAGAGGGGGGGGAGGGAGCACAGATACGCAGTATTTT
CASRGGGGSTDTQYF
>few|TRBD1|TRBJ1-2|TRBV25-1
TGTGCCAGCAGTCCCCCGGGACAGCGAGTCTATGGCTACACCTTC
CASSPPGQRVYGYTF
>.|TRBD2|TRBJ2-1|TRBV28
TGTGCCAGCAGTCTGCGGACTAGCGGGAGGTACAATGAGCAGTTCTTC
CASSLRTSGRYNEQFF
>many|.|TRBJ2-3|TRBV4-3
TGCGCCAGCAGCCAATCCGGCCGGGGGGATACGCAGTATTTT
CASSQSGRGDTQYF
>.|TRBD1|TRBJ2-5|TRBV7-2
TGTGCCAGCGCCTTTAGAAGGGGGCAGACCCAGTACTTC
CASAFRRGQTQYF
>.|.|TRBJ2-7|TRBV5-1
TGCGCCAGCAGGATCGGCCAGGGGACCTACGAGCAGTACTTC
CASRIGQGTYEQYF
>many|.|TRBJ1-4|TRBV29-1
TGCAGCGTCGCCTTCGGGGCTTGGACTAATGAAAAACTGTTTTTT
CSVAFGAWTNEKLFF
>.|.|TRBJ2-7|TRBV7-2
TGTGCCAGCAGCTTAGTAGGGGAGCAGTACTTC
CASSLVGEQYF
>.|TRBD1|TRBJ2-7|TRBV2
TGTGCCAGCAGTGAATCTGGGACAGGTCCCTACGAGCAGTACTTC
CASSESGTGPYEQYF
>.|.|TRBJ2-3|TRBV2
TGTGCCAGTAGCGCGGACAGACACACAGATACGCAGTATTTT
CASSADRHTDTQYF
>once|.|TRBJ2-2|TRBV7-3
TGTGCCAGCAGCTCCGGGACTAACACCGGGGAGCTGTTTTTT
CASSSGTNTGELFF
>once|.|TRBJ2-1|TRBV4-3
TGCGCCAGCAGCCAAGGGGGGAATGAGCAGTTCTTC
CASSQGGNEQFF